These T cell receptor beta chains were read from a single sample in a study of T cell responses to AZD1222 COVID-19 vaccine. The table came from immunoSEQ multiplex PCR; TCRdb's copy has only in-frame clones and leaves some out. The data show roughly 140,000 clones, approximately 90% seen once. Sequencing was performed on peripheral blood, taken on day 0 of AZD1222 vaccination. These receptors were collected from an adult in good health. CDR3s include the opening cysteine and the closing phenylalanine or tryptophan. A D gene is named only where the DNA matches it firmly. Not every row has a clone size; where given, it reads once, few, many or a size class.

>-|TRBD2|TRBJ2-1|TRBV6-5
CASSYSAGGAYNEQFF
TGTGCCAGCAGTTACTCCGCGGGGGGGGCCTACAATGAGCAGTTCTTC
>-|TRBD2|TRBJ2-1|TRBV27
CASIPSGNLYNEQFF
TGTGCCAGCATCCCGAGCGGGAATCTCTACAATGAGCAGTTCTTC
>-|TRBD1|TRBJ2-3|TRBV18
CASSPQVTGAGTDTQYF
TGTGCCAGCTCACCACAGGTGACAGGGGCGGGGACAGATACGCAGTATTTT
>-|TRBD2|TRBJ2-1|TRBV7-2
CASSLASGVYNEQFF
TGTGCCAGCAGCTTAGCTAGCGGGGTTTACAATGAGCAGTTCTTC
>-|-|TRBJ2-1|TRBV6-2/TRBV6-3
CASSRTSYNEQFF
TGTGCCAGCAGTCGCACATCCTACAATGAGCAGTTCTTC
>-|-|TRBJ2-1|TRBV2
CASSVGRAGFIYEQFF
TGTGCCAGCAGTGTAGGTCGGGCAGGGTTTATCTATGAGCAGTTCTTC
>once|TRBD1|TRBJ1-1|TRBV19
CASSTDRVGTEAFF
TGTGCCAGTAGTACTGACAGGGTAGGGACTGAAGCTTTCTTT
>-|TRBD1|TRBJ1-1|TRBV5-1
CASSLFRQGRVTEAFF
TGCGCCAGCAGCTTGTTTCGACAGGGGAGGGTCACTGAAGCTTTCTTT
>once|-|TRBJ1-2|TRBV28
CASSLRTDDYGYTF
TGTGCCAGCAGTTTACGAACAGACGACTATGGCTACACCTTC
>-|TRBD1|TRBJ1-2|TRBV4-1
CASSLDRGGYGYTF
TGCGCCAGCAGCCTGGACAGGGGCGGCTATGGCTACACCTTC
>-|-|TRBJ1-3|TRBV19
CASVQTVSGNTIYF
TGTGCCAGTGTCCAAACCGTCTCTGGAAACACCATATATTTT
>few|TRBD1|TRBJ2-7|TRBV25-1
CASSPQTGASYEQYF
TGTGCCAGCAGTCCCCAGACAGGGGCTTCCTACGAGCAGTACTTC
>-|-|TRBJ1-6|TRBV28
CASIPGQLSSPLHF
TGTGCCAGCATCCCGGGACAACTTTCGTCACCCCTCCACTTT
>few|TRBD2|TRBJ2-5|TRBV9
CASSVTGAGAWETQYF
TGTGCCAGCAGCGTAACCGGGGCGGGAGCGTGGGAGACCCAGTACTTC
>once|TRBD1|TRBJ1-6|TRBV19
CASSIRGQASPLHF
TGTGCCAGTAGTATCAGGGGGCAGGCATCACCCCTCCACTTT
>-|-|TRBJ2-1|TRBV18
CASSPTTNEQFF
TGTGCCAGCTCACCAACTACCAATGAGCAGTTCTTC
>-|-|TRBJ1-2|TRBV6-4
CASSDSSTGPYGYTF
TGTGCCAGCAGTGACTCGAGTACAGGACCCTATGGCTACACCTTC
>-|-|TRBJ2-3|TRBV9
CASSVQGRGYTDTQYF
TGTGCCAGCAGCGTACAAGGACGGGGCTACACAGATACGCAGTATTTT
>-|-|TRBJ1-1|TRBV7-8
CATERVGLLTEAFF
TGTGCCACCGAAAGGGTGGGGCTGCTCACTGAAGCTTTCTTT
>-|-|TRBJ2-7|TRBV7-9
CASRQTGASYEQYF
TGTGCCAGCAGGCAGACAGGTGCCTCCTACGAGCAGTACTTC
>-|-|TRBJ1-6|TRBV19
CASSRRTARDSPLHF
TGTGCCAGTAGTAGAAGAACAGCTAGGGATTCACCCCTCCACTTT
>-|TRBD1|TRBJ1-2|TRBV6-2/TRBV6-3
CASSFDGTDYGYTF
TGTGCCAGCAGTTTTGACGGGACAGACTATGGCTACACCTTC
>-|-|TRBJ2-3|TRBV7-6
CASSLGRSQYF
TGTGCCAGCAGCTTAGGCAGGTCGCAGTATTTT
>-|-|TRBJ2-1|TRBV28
CASSFRNGQFF
TGTGCCAGCAGTTTTAGGAATGGGCAGTTCTTC
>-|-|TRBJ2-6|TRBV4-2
CASSQDRQSGANVLTF
TGTGCCAGCAGCCAAGACAGACAATCTGGGGCCAACGTCCTGACTTTC
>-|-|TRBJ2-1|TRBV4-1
CASSQGGGRLTEQFF
TGCGCCAGCAGCCAAGGAGGTGGGCGGCTTACTGAGCAGTTCTTC
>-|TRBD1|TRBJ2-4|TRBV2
CASSGTGGAKNIQYF
TGTGCCAGCAGTGGGACAGGGGGTGCCAAAAACATTCAGTACTTC
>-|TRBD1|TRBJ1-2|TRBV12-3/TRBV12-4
CASSRQGNYGYTF
TGTGCCAGCAGTCGACAGGGGAACTATGGCTACACCTTC
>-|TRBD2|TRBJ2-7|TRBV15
CATSRLIASGPYEQYF
TGTGCCACCAGCAGGCTAATCGCTAGCGGACCCTACGAGCAGTACTTC
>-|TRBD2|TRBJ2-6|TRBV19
CASSNSGRAGANVLTF
TGTGCCAGTAGTAACTCAGGGAGGGCTGGGGCCAACGTCCTGACTTTC
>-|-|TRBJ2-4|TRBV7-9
CATTLSPGNIQYF
TGTGCCACCACCCTATCCCCGGGAAACATTCAGTACTTC
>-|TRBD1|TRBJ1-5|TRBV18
CASSPLALRTGLPYSNQPQHF
TGTGCCAGCTCACCACTCGCCCTAAGGACAGGCCTTCCCTATAGCAATCAGCCCCAGCATTTT
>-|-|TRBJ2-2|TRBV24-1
CATSDPVIGELFF
TGTGCCACCAGTGACCCCGTTATCGGGGAGCTGTTTTTT
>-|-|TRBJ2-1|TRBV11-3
CASSLGGEQFF
TGTGCCAGCAGCCTCGGGGGTGAGCAGTTCTTC
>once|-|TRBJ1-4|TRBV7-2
CASSSGGGVYEKLFF
TGTGCCAGCAGCTCCGGAGGGGGAGTATATGAAAAACTGTTTTTT
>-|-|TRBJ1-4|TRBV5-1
CASSLQGSNEKLFF
TGCGCCAGCAGCTTACAGGGATCTAATGAAAAACTGTTTTTT
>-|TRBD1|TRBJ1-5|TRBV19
CAANRGLSNQPQHF
TGTGCCGCCAACAGGGGGCTCAGCAATCAGCCCCAGCATTTT
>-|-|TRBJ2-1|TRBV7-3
CASSLSGNEQFF
TGTGCCAGCAGCTTAAGCGGAAATGAGCAGTTCTTC